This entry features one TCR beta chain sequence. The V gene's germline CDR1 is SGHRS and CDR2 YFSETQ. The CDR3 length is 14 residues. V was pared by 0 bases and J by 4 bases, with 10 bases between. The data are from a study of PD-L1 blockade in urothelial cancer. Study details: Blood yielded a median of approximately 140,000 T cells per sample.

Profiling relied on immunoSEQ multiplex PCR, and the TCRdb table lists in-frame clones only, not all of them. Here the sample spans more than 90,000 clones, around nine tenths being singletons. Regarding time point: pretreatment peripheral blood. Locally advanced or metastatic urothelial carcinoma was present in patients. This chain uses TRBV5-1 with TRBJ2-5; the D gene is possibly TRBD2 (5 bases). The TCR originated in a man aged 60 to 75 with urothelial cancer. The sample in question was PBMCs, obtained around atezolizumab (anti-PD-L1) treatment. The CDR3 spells CASSLGRAGETQYF. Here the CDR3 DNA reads TGCGCCAGCAGCTTGGGGCGCGCGGGAGAGACCCAGTACTTC.